This entry is about one T cell receptor (beta chain). The target antigen is unknown. This PCR relied on a set of 60 Vbeta primers and 13 Jbeta primers. Produced via immunoSEQ multiplex PCR; TCRdb's table is partial and in-frame only. The table has some 120,000 clones, about 70% seen once; the top ten hold less than 15%. Germline CDR1 reads MNHEY; CDR2 reads SVGAGI. With 5 bases removed from V and 1 base from J, the gap between germline ends came to 11 bases. This CDR3 has 14 residues. The record originates from a study of cytomegalovirus exposure and HLA in healthy donors. Study findings and constraints: Most TCR beta V segments were productive about 90% or about 30% of the time in an earlier analysis.

Sequenced sample: PBMCs. This clonotype was obtained from a woman aged 60-70 years in good health and CMV-seropositive. The rearrangement joins TRBV6-5 to TRBJ1-1, with a possible D match to TRBD1 (6 bases). The CDR3 spells CASSGRGKNTEAFF. CDR3 bases: TGTGCCAGCAGTGGCAGGGGCAAGAACACTGAAGCTTTCTTT.